A selection of T cell receptor beta chains follows, all from one sample in a study of cytomegalovirus exposure and HLA in healthy donors. Repertoires were generated with immunoSEQ multiplex PCR, while TCRdb's copy carries only in-frame clones and drops some. Among approximately 90,000 clones, roughly 63% were seen once, and the ten largest hold around 6.6%. Sequencing was done on a sample of PBMCs. The receptors stem from a woman aged 25 to 45 in good health and CMV-seronegative. Each CDR3 is given with its conserved first and last residue. A D gene is named only where the DNA matches it firmly. The size field is filled for only some rows; it gives once, few, many or a size class.

>TRBJ2-1|NA|TRBD2|TRBV28
CASSHSGRGGNEQFF
TGTGCCAGCAGTCATAGCGGGAGGGGAGGGAATGAGCAGTTCTTC
>TRBJ2-5|NA|NA|TRBV11-2
CASSPAVGQETQYF
TGTGCCAGCAGCCCGGCGGTCGGACAAGAGACCCAGTACTTC
>TRBJ1-5|NA|NA|TRBV5-6
CASSLHLNQPQHF
TGTGCCAGCAGCTTGCACCTAAATCAGCCCCAGCATTTT
>TRBJ2-7|NA|NA|TRBV6-1
CASSTVYEQYF
TGTGCCAGCAGTACAGTCTACGAGCAGTACTTC
>TRBJ2-2|NA|NA|TRBV6-1
CASGDWNTGELFF
TGTGCCAGCGGGGACTGGAACACCGGGGAGCTGTTTTTT
>TRBJ2-7|once|NA|TRBV6-1
CAVGLQGGYEQYF
TGTGCCGTTGGCTTACAGGGGGGGTACGAGCAGTACTTC
>TRBJ2-3|NA|TRBD2|TRBV7-9
CASSRLAGAIDTQYF
TGTGCCAGCAGCCGACTAGCGGGGGCTATAGATACGCAGTATTTT
>TRBJ2-7|NA|NA|TRBV2
CASSRSYEQYF
TGTGCCAGCAGTCGGTCCTACGAGCAGTACTTC
>TRBJ2-5|NA|NA|TRBV15
CATSRAFETQYF
TGTGCCACCAGCAGAGCCTTCGAGACCCAGTACTTC
>TRBJ2-1|NA|TRBD1|TRBV18
CASSRTGALGNEQFF
TGTGCCAGCTCACGGACAGGGGCCCTGGGCAATGAGCAGTTCTTC
>TRBJ1-5|few|NA|TRBV6-4
CASSDVQKINQPQHF
TGTGCCAGCAGTGATGTACAGAAAATTAATCAGCCCCAGCATTTT
>TRBJ2-7|NA|TRBD1|TRBV6-5
CASSPQGASSYEQYF
TGTGCCAGCAGCCCCCAGGGGGCCAGCTCCTACGAGCAGTACTTC
>TRBJ2-5|few|NA|TRBV2
CASVLAQETQYF
TGTGCCAGCGTACTAGCACAAGAGACCCAGTACTTC
>TRBJ2-5|NA|TRBD2|TRBV7-9
CATLAGRYQETQYF
TGTGCCACGCTAGCGGGGAGGTACCAAGAGACCCAGTACTTC
>TRBJ1-4|NA|TRBD1|TRBV30
CAWGLGGTVDEF
TGTGCCTGGGGCTTAGGCGGGACAGTCGATGAATTT
>TRBJ2-2|NA|TRBD1|TRBV6-1
CASSDPGGVFSGELFF
TGTGCCAGCAGTGATCCAGGGGGCGTCTTCTCCGGGGAGCTGTTTTTT
>TRBJ2-7|NA|TRBD2|TRBV20-1
CSAREAGDYF
TGCAGTGCTAGAGAAGCGGGAGACTACTTC
>TRBJ1-4|NA|TRBD1|TRBV5-6
CASSLGGGREKLFF
TGTGCCAGCAGCCTCGGAGGGGGCAGAGAAAAACTGTTTTTT
>TRBJ2-3|once|NA|TRBV6-5
CASRGTSTDTQYF
TGTGCCAGCAGAGGGACTTCCACAGATACGCAGTATTTT
>TRBJ1-2|NA|NA|TRBV4-2
CASSQEPWTDYGYPF
TGTGCCAGCAGCCAAGAGCCTTGGACAGACTATGGCTACCCCTTC
>TRBJ1-5|NA|NA|TRBV27
CASKQQGFSNQPQHF
TGTGCCAGCAAACAACAGGGATTTAGCAATCAGCCCCAGCATTTT
>TRBJ1-2|NA|NA|TRBV11-2
CASSLGLGQLYGYTF
TGTGCCAGCAGCTTAGGGTTAGGACAGCTATATGGCTACACCTTC
>TRBJ1-3|few|NA|TRBV30
CAWKSLYKGRLGGNTIYF
TGTGCCTGGAAGTCCCTGTATAAGGGGCGCTTAGGTGGAAACACCATATATTTT
>TRBJ1-6|NA|NA|TRBV7-9
CASSFNSPGSPLHF
TGTGCCAGCAGCTTCAATTCACCGGGTTCACCCCTCCACTTT
>TRBJ2-7|once|TRBD2|TRBV5-1
CASSLRTSGIGEQYF
TGCGCCAGCAGCTTGAGGACTAGCGGTATTGGCGAGCAGTACTTC
>TRBJ2-3|NA|TRBD2|TRBV5-6
CASIKAGGPTDTQYF
TGTGCCAGCATCAAAGCGGGAGGGCCAACAGATACGCAGTATTTT
>TRBJ1-3|NA|NA|TRBV28
CAGTGSSGNTIYF
TGTGCCGGCACAGGGTCCTCTGGAAACACCATATATTTT
>TRBJ1-6|NA|TRBD1|TRBV27
CASSFLGQGSSYNSPLHF
TGTGCCAGCAGTTTTTTGGGACAGGGAAGCTCCTATAATTCACCCCTCCACTTT
>TRBJ2-1|NA|TRBD2|TRBV4-2
CASSQASGLAGVEQFF
TGTGCCAGCAGCCAAGCTTCCGGACTAGCGGGGGTTGAGCAGTTCTTC
>TRBJ2-2|NA|TRBD1|TRBV6-1
CASRKTGSTGELFF
TGTGCCAGCAGAAAGACAGGGTCCACCGGGGAGCTGTTTTTT
>TRBJ2-7|NA|TRBD2|TRBV2
CASTLAGTSIFYEQYF
TGTGCCAGCACCCTGGCGGGGACTAGTATCTTCTACGAGCAGTACTTC
>TRBJ2-7|NA|NA|TRBV19
CASSKIPTVGSYEQYF
TGTGCCAGTAGTAAGATTCCGACAGTGGGATCCTACGAGCAGTACTTC
>TRBJ1-2|NA|NA|TRBV27
CASSLSGSNYGYTF
TGTGCCAGCAGTTTATCGGGCAGTAACTATGGCTACACCTTC
>TRBJ1-3|many|NA|TRBV6-5
CASSYSLQSSGNTIYF
TGTGCCAGCAGTTACTCTCTCCAGTCCTCTGGAAACACCATATATTTT
>TRBJ1-4|few|NA|TRBV4-2
CASLEQGRGEKLFF
TGTGCCAGCCTCGAACAGGGCCGGGGTGAAAAACTGTTTTTT
>TRBJ2-7|few|TRBD2|TRBV7-2
CASSTPGLAGEYEQYF
TGTGCCAGCAGCACTCCCGGACTAGCGGGAGAGTACGAGCAGTACTTC
>TRBJ2-3|NA|NA|TRBV15
CATRIIPEEGTDTQYF
TGTGCCACCAGGATCATACCAGAGGAGGGCACAGATACGCAGTATTTT
>TRBJ2-7|NA|TRBD1|TRBV10-1
CASSPTTGLEQYF
TGCGCCAGCAGCCCCACGACAGGGCTCGAGCAGTACTTC
>TRBJ2-7|NA|NA|TRBV19
CASSILTGYEQYF
TGTGCCAGTAGTATACTGACAGGATACGAGCAGTACTTC